Listed below are T cell receptor beta chains from one sample, sequenced in a study of CD8+ T cells in alopecia areata. The data were produced by immunoSEQ multiplex PCR, yet TCRdb's version contains in-frame clones alone and is incomplete. The table includes approximately 190,000 clones, about 62% detected once. The specimen was CD4+ T cells sorted from blood, collected at week 24, from a patient treated with tofacitinib. The receptors were sampled from a human donor with alopecia areata. Both conserved end residues are part of each CDR3. The D gene is left open where the match is weak. Clone size, where shown, is once, few, many, or a class for clones that have expanded.

j_call	clone_size	d_call	v_call	cdr3_length	cdr3_nt	cdr3_aa
TRBJ1-6	NA	NA	TRBV9	15	TGTGCCAGCAGCGTAGACAGCAGCTCCGGTTCACCCCTCCACTTT	CASSVDSSSGSPLHF
TRBJ1-3	NA	NA	TRBV7-9	14	TGTGCCAGCAGCTTGGGGCAGTCTGGAAACACCATATATTTT	CASSLGQSGNTIYF
TRBJ2-7	NA	NA	TRBV4-1	13	TGCGCCAGCAGCCAAGAGCCGAACTACGAGCAGTACTTC	CASSQEPNYEQYF
TRBJ1-5	many	NA	TRBV28	16	TGTGCCAGCACCATCTCGACAGGCAGAGGCAATCAGCCCCAGCATTTT	CASTISTGRGNQPQHF
TRBJ2-1	few	TRBD2	TRBV4-1	16	TGCGCCAGCAGCCACCTCGGGAGGGCCGGCGACAATGAGCAGTTCTTC	CASSHLGRAGDNEQFF
TRBJ2-7	NA	NA	TRBV6-5	11	TGTGCCAGCAGTTCTCAGGGAGGCCAGTACTTC	CASSSQGGQYF
TRBJ2-1	NA	TRBD2	TRBV7-3	16	TGTGCCAGCAGCTTAAGGGCGGGAGCTTCCTACAATGAGCAGTTCTTC	CASSLRAGASYNEQFF
TRBJ1-2	NA	NA	TRBV30	15	TGTGCCTGGAGTGGGGACGGGCTCCCCAACTATGGCTACACCTTC	CAWSGDGLPNYGYTF
TRBJ2-5	few	NA	TRBV19	11	TGTGCCAGCGGACAACAAGAGACCCAGTACTTC	CASGQQETQYF
TRBJ2-1	NA	TRBD2	TRBV7-8	16	TGTGCCAGCAGCCGCCTGGTCGCGGGAGGACTCGATGAGCAGTTCTTC	CASSRLVAGGLDEQFF
TRBJ2-4	NA	NA	TRBV7-2	14	TGTGCCAGCAGCACCCGGGACCTGAAAAACATTCAGTACTTC	CASSTRDLKNIQYF
TRBJ2-5	NA	TRBD2	TRBV29-1	15	TGCAGCTTGAAGCTAGCGGGAGGTCCCCAAGAGACCCAGTACTTC	CSLKLAGGPQETQYF
TRBJ1-2	NA	NA	TRBV7-9	15	TGTGCCAGCAGCTTCGGTGATGGGGTCGGCTATGGCTACACCTTC	CASSFGDGVGYGYTF
TRBJ2-7	NA	NA	TRBV15	13	TGTGCCACCAGCCAAGTAAGTCGGTACGAGCAGTACTTC	CATSQVSRYEQYF
TRBJ2-5	few	NA	TRBV29-1	12	TGCAGCGTCGGTACAGGCCAGGAGACCCAGTACTTC	CSVGTGQETQYF
TRBJ2-7	NA	TRBD1	TRBV11-2	17	TGTGCCAGCAGCTCCTGGAGGGGGACAGGGGGTGTCTACGAGCAGTACTTC	CASSSWRGTGGVYEQYF
TRBJ2-1	NA	NA	TRBV30	12	TGTGCCTGGAGTTCCCGGTGGAATGAGCAGTTCTTC	CAWSSRWNEQFF
TRBJ2-2	NA	NA	TRBV20-1	11	TGCAGTGCTACAAACGTCGGGGAGCTGTTTTTT	CSATNVGELFF
TRBJ2-1	few	NA	TRBV30	16	TGTGCCTGGAGTCAGTGGTCTCCGGGGGCCTACAATGAGCAGTTCTTC	CAWSQWSPGAYNEQFF
TRBJ1-1	few	TRBD1	TRBV27	17	TGTGCCAGCAGTTACACCCCTCTAGACAGGGGATGGACTGAAGCTTTCTTT	CASSYTPLDRGWTEAFF
TRBJ2-6	NA	NA	TRBV4-3	18	TGCGCCAGCAGCCAAGATGGGAGGGGGCTGGCTGGGGCCAACGTCCTGACTTTC	CASSQDGRGLAGANVLTF
TRBJ2-5	few	TRBD2	TRBV5-1	17	TGCGCCAGCAGCTTCGGGACTAGCGGGAGTTCAGGAGAGACCCAGTACTTC	CASSFGTSGSSGETQYF
TRBJ2-3	NA	NA	TRBV29-1	11	TGCAGCGTTGGCCCCCCAGATACGCAGTATTTT	CSVGPPDTQYF
TRBJ2-1	NA	NA	TRBV7-2	14	TGTGCCAGCAGCTTAGCGGGGGGGCTCGGTGAGCAGTTCTTC	CASSLAGGLGEQFF
TRBJ2-5	few	NA	TRBV2	12	TGTGCCAGCAGAGTGGACTGGTCGACCCAGTACTTC	CASRVDWSTQYF
TRBJ2-1	NA	NA	TRBV29-1	12	TGCAGCGGCGCGAGGTCGAACAATGAGCAGTTCTTC	CSGARSNNEQFF
TRBJ2-1	NA	NA	TRBV6-6	15	TGTGCCAGCAAGGGGACCCGGGTCAAATTGGATGAGCAGTTCTTC	CASKGTRVKLDEQFF
TRBJ2-5	NA	NA	TRBV29-1	12	TGCAGCGTTGACCGAGCACAAGAGACCCAGTACTTC	CSVDRAQETQYF
TRBJ2-1	NA	NA	TRBV6-5	15	TGTGCCAGCAGTTACCCCAAGGGTCGCTACAATGAGCAGTTCTTC	CASSYPKGRYNEQFF
TRBJ1-2	NA	TRBD1	TRBV15	14	TGTGCCACCAGCAGATCGTCAGGGGGAAATGGCTACACCTTC	CATSRSSGGNGYTF
TRBJ2-7	NA	NA	TRBV20-1	11	TGCAGTGCTCGGACTGAATACGAGCAGTACTTC	CSARTEYEQYF
TRBJ1-2	once	NA	TRBV5-4	14	TGTGCCAGCAGCTTTGCAGCGGATTCCTATGGCTACACCTTC	CASSFAADSYGYTF
TRBJ2-7	NA	NA	TRBV4-3	12	TGCGCCAGCAGCCGATCGGGGGACGAGCAGTACTTC	CASSRSGDEQYF
TRBJ2-5	NA	TRBD2	TRBV5-1	16	TGCGCCAGCAGCGGACTAGCGGGGGGGATCCAAGAGACCCAGTACTTC	CASSGLAGGIQETQYF
TRBJ1-1	NA	NA	TRBV27	13	TGTGCCAGCAACCTGGCCCGGGGCACTGAAGCTTTCTTT	CASNLARGTEAFF
TRBJ1-1	NA	NA	TRBV5-6	15	TGTGCCAGCAGCCCCCGGCTGGGGGGGAACACTGAAGCTTTCTTT	CASSPRLGGNTEAFF
TRBJ1-2	few	NA	TRBV29-1	11	TGCAGCGGAAGGGGATCAGATGGCTACACCTTC	CSGRGSDGYTF
TRBJ2-1	few	TRBD2	TRBV10-3	16	TGTGCCATCAGAATTCCGACGGGACTAGCGGGAAGTGAGCAGTTCTTC	CAIRIPTGLAGSEQFF
TRBJ2-4	NA	NA	TRBV7-2	16	TGTGCCAGCAGCTTAGGGATCGGAGGGGGCAAAAACATTCAGTACTTC	CASSLGIGGGKNIQYF
TRBJ2-5	NA	NA	TRBV6-5	12	TGTGCCAGCAGTGGGGGAATAGAGACCCAGTACTTC	CASSGGIETQYF
TRBJ2-5	NA	NA	TRBV6-6	11	TGTGCCAGCAGTTACTCGGGAAGGGGGTACTTC	CASSYSGRGYF
TRBJ2-3	NA	TRBD2	TRBV2	15	TGTGCCAGTACAAGACTAGCGGGAGTGACAGATACGCAGTATTTT	CASTRLAGVTDTQYF
TRBJ2-7	few	NA	TRBV7-2	12	TGTGCCAGCAGCTTAGCCACCCCCGAGCAGTACTTC	CASSLATPEQYF
TRBJ2-3	NA	NA	TRBV6-5	12	TGTGCCAGCAGTCCGGGGCCAGATACGCAGTATTTT	CASSPGPDTQYF
TRBJ2-3	NA	NA	TRBV9	14	TGTGCCAGCAGCTTCCGACAGAGCACAGATACGCAGTATTTT	CASSFRQSTDTQYF
TRBJ1-2	NA	NA	TRBV5-1	14	TGCGCCAGCAGCGCGACGACAGGAGGGGGTGGCTACACCTTC	CASSATTGGGGYTF
TRBJ1-2	NA	NA	TRBV10-3	10	TGTGCCAGCCGCAACTATGGCTACACCTTC	CASRNYGYTF
TRBJ1-6	few	NA	TRBV7-9	14	TGTGCCAGCAGCTTAGATCTTTTCAATTCACCCCTCCACTTT	CASSLDLFNSPLHF
TRBJ2-5	many	NA	TRBV27	13	TGTGCCAGCAGTATGACAGGAGGGGAGACCCAGTACTTC	CASSMTGGETQYF
TRBJ2-5	once	NA	TRBV5-1	15	TGCGCCAGCAGCCCAGGGGGGCGGCCCCAAGAGACCCAGTACTTC	CASSPGGRPQETQYF
TRBJ2-1	NA	TRBD2	TRBV29-1	10	TGCAGCGTTGAAGAGACTAGCCAGTTCTTC	CSVEETSQFF
TRBJ2-1	few	NA	TRBV29-1	13	TGCAGCGTCTCCGCCCACGGGGACGATGAGCAGTTCTTC	CSVSAHGDDEQFF
TRBJ1-2	NA	NA	TRBV7-8	13	TGTGCCAGCAGCTTCGGTGGGGAATATGGCTACACCTTC	CASSFGGEYGYTF
TRBJ2-7	NA	NA	TRBV25-1	13	TGTGCCAGCAGTGATGAGGGCCTCTACGAGCAGTACTTC	CASSDEGLYEQYF
TRBJ2-7	few	NA	TRBV13	12	TGTGCCAGCAGCTTAGCAGGCTACGAGCAGTACTTC	CASSLAGYEQYF